This TCR beta chain was sequenced in a study of breast tumors, draining lymph nodes, adjacent tissues. Sample share makes this clonotype medium-sized. The antigen remains undetermined. Overall study results and limits: Compared with lymph nodes, tumors were less diverse; compared with nontumor tissue, more. Luminal-like breast cancer showed significantly greater tumor-nontumor repertoire similarity than basal-like breast cancer did.

Each CDR3 protein gets one entry after TCRdb re-called the multiplex PCR reads with MiXCR. Of under 25,000 distinct CDR3 sequences in the sample, 43% were seen once. Germline-derived CDR1 and CDR2 are SNHLY and FYNNEI. The CDR3 is 12 residues long. V dropped 7 bases and J dropped 2 bases, with 9 bases sitting between them. V gene TRBV2 combines with J gene TRBJ2-7; D gene unclear. This TCR was sampled from a female donor with breast cancer. Some clones in this sample may be carry-over from other donors' samples. Input material: breast tumor tissue. The CDR3 DNA sequence: TGTGCCAGCAAACAGTCAACCTACGAGCAGTACTTC. This codes for CASKQSTYEQYF.